This TCR beta chain originates from a study of memory CD4+ T cells and cytomegalovirus serostatus. Study details: This sample comes from healthy Belgian adults, eight to ten CMV seropositive, approximately 24 seronegative.

CDR3 length: 16 residues. Germline CDR1 SGHVS, CDR2 FQNEAQ. The ends lost 4 bases at V and 10 bases at J; junction bases unmatched: 14. This clone turned up a few times. Single viable CD3+CD4+CD8-CD45RO+ cells were sorted as the memory CD4+ T cells. Using immunoSEQ multiplex PCR, the repertoire was profiled, and TCRdb retains in-frame clones only, with some absent. The sample includes approximately 46,000 clones, approximately 74% of them seen just once. Sequencing was done on a sample of memory CD4+ T cells from blood. This TCR was sampled from an adult in good health and CMV-seropositive. The rearrangement joins TRBV7-8 to TRBJ2-1; 9 bases line up with TRBD2. In DNA form, the CDR3 reads TGTGCCAGCAGCTCGGTTTGGCGGGGGGGTCGTCCGGAGCAGTTCTTC. Translated, it gives CASSSVWRGGRPEQFF. Looking up the rest from reference TRBV7-8 and TRBJ2-1 gives the full variable domain: GAGVSQSPRYKVAKRGQDVALRCDPISGHVSLFWYQQALGQGPEFLTYFQNEAQLDKSGLPSDRFFAERPEGSVSTLKIQRTQQEDSAVYLCASSSVWRGGRPEQFFGPGTRLTVL.